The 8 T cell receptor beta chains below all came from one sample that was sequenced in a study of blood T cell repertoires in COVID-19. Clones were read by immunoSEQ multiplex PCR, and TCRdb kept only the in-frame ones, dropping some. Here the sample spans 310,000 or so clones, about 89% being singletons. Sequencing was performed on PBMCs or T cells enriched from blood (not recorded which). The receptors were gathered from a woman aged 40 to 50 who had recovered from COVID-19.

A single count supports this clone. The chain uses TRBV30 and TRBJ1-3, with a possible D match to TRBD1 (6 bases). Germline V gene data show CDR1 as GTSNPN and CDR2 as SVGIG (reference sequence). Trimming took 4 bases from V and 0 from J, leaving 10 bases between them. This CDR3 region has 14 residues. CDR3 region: CAWTRDNSGNTIYF. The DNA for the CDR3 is TGTGCCTGGACCCGGGACAACTCTGGAAACACCATATATTTT.

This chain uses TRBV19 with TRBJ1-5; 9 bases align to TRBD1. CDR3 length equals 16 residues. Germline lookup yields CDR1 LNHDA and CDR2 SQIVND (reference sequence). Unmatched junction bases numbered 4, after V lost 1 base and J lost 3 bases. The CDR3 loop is CASSIAGTGSNQPQHF. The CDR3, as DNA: TGTGCCAGTAGTATAGCCGGGACAGGGTCCAATCAGCCCCAGCATTTT.

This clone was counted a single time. This chain's CDR3 is CASSQRGLGDTQYF. DNA for the CDR3: TGTGCCAGCAGCCAGAGGGGGCTAGGAGATACGCAGTATTTT. V gene TRBV5-6 combines with J gene TRBJ2-3; 7 positions match TRBD1. The CDR3 loop spans 14 amino acids. The junction had 7 bases not matched to a gene; V was cut back by 4 bases and J by 5 bases. Germline assignment: CDR1 SGHDT and CDR2 YYEEEE.

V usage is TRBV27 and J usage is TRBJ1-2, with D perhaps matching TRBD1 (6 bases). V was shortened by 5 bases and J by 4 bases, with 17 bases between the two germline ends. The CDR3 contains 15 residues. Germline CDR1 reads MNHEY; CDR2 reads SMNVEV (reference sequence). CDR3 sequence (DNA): TGTGCCAGCAGTCCCTTTGGACAGTACCTCTATGGCTACACCTTC. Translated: CASSPFGQYLYGYTF.

The CDR3 sequence is CASSIATGKNTEAFF. The CDR3 coding sequence is TGTGCCAGTAGTATAGCGACAGGGAAGAACACTGAAGCTTTCTTT. The chain combines TRBV19 with TRBJ1-1, with 7 bases fitting TRBD1. The CDR3 covers 15 residues. Germline trimming cut 1 base from V and 1 base from J; bases unmatched to any gene: 3. The germline gives CDR1 LNHDA, CDR2 SQIVND (reference sequence). Full variable domain (remainder filled in from reference TRBV19 and TRBJ1-1): DGGITQSPKYLFRKEGQNVTLSCEQNLNHDAMYWYRQDPGQGLRLIYYSQIVNDFQKGDIAEGYSVSREKKESFPLTVTSAQKNPTAFYLCASSIATGKNTEAFFGQGTRLTVV.

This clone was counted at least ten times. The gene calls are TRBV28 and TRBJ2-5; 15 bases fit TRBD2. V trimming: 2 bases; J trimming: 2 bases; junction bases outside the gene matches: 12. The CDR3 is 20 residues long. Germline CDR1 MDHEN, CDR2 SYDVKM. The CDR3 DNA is TGTGCCAGCAGTTTAGCCCCCCTAGGGACTAGCGGGGGGAAACAAGAGACCCAGTACTTC. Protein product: CASSLAPLGTSGGKQETQYF.

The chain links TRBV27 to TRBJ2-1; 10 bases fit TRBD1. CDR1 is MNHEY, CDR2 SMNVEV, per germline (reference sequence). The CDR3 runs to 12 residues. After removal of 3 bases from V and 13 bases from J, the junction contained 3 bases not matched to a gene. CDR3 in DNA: TGTGCCAGCAGTTTGGGACAGGGGTCACAGTTCTTC. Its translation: CASSLGQGSQFF.

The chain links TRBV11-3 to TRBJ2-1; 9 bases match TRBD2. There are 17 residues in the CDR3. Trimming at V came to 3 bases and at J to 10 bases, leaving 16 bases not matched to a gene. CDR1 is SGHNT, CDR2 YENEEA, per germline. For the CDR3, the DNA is TGTGCCAGCAGCTTGGGCGTCACTAGCGGGCTAGGCCAGGAGCAGTTCTTC. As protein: CASSLGVTSGLGQEQFF.